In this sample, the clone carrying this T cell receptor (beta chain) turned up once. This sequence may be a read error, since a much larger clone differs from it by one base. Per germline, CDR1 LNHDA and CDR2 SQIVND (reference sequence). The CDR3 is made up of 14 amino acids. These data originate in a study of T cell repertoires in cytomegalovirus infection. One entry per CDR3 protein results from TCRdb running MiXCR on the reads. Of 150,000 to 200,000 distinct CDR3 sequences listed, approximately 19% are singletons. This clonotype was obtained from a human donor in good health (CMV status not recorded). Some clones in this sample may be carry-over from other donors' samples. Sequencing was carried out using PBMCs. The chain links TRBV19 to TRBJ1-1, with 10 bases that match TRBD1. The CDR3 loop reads CPSSIVGQGVGAFF. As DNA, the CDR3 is TGTCCCAGTAGTATAGTCGGACAGGGGGTCGGAGCTTTCTTT. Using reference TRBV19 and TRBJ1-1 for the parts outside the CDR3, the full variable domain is DGGITQSPKYLFRKEGQNVTLSCEQNLNHDAMYWYRQDPGQGLRLIYYSQIVNDFQKGDIAEGYSVSREKKESFPLTVTSAQKNPTAFYLCPSSIVGQGVGAFFGQGTRLTVV.